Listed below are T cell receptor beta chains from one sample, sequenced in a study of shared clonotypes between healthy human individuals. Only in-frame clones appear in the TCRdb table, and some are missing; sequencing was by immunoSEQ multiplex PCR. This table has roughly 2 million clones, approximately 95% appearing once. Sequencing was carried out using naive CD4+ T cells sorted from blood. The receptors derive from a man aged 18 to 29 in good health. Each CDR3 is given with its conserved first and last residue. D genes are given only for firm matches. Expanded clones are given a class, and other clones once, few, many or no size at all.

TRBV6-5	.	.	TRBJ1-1	TGTGCCAGCAGTTACTTAGGGTCCACTGAAGCTTTCTTT	CASSYLGSTEAFF
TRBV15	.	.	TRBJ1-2	TGTGCCACCAGCAGAGCCAAGGGAGATGGCTACACCTTC	CATSRAKGDGYTF
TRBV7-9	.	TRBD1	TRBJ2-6	TGTGCCAGCAGCTTAGCCGGACAGGGTGGGGCCAACGTCCTGACTTTC	CASSLAGQGGANVLTF
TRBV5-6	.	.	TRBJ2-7	TGTGCCAGCAGCTTGTACGGCATCCACGAGCAGTACTTC	CASSLYGIHEQYF
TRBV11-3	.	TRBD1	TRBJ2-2	TGTGCCAGCAGCTTGATCACAGGGGCCGGGGAGCTGTTTTTT	CASSLITGAGELFF
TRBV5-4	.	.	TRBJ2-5	TGTGCCAGCAGCCGGGACCGGGGGTATGAGACCCAGTACTTC	CASSRDRGYETQYF
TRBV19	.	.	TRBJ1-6	TGTGCCAGTAGTCGCGGGGTCCAACCCAATTCACCCCTCCACTTT	CASSRGVQPNSPLHF
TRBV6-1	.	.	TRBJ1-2	TGTGCCAGCAGTGACCCAGGGGAGGGGTATGGCTACACCTTC	CASSDPGEGYGYTF
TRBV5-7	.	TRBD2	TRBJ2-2	TGTGCCAGCAGGGCGGTACTAGCGGGAGTAGGTAAAGGGGAGCTGTTTTTT	CASRAVLAGVGKGELFF
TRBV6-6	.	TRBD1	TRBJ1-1	TGTGCCAGCAGTACGCAGGGGGCGGGGACTGAAGCTTTCTTT	CASSTQGAGTEAFF
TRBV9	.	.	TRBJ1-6	TGTGCCAGCAGCGTAGGGGCGGAGAGGAGCTCACCCCTCCACTTT	CASSVGAERSSPLHF
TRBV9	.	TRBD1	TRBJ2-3	TGTGCCAGCAGCCCACCGGGACAGCTTCGGAGAGATACGCAGTATTTT	CASSPPGQLRRDTQYF
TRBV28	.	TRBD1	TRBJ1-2	TGTGCCAGCAGTTCAATCCCCTCCCTAGGGACAGACTATGGCTACACCTTC	CASSSIPSLGTDYGYTF
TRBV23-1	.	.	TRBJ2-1	TGCGCCAGCAGTCATCGGACTACCGGGACAGTCTCCTACAATGAGCAGTTCTTC	CASSHRTTGTVSYNEQFF
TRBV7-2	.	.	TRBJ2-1	TGTGCCAGCATGTTACAGGTTACTAATGAGCAGTTCTTC	CASMLQVTNEQFF
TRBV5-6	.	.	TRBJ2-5	TGTGCCAGCAGCTTTCTTCGGGGGCAAGAGACCCAGTACTTC	CASSFLRGQETQYF
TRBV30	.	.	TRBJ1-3	TGTGCCTGGAGCCCTAGCGGGGACACCATATATTTT	CAWSPSGDTIYF
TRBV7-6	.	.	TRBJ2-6	TGTGCCAGCAGCTCCCAAACGGACAGTTCTGGGGCCAACGTCCTGACTTTC	CASSSQTDSSGANVLTF
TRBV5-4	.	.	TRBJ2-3	TGTGCCAGCAGGATGGACGCCGCCACAGATACGCAGTATTTT	CASRMDAATDTQYF
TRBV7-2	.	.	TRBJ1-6	TGTGCCAGCAGCACTGGGCCAGGGCGGTCGGATAATTCACCCCTCCACTTT	CASSTGPGRSDNSPLHF
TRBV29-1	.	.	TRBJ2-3	TGCAGCGCGGAATTGGATACGCAGTATTTT	CSAELDTQYF
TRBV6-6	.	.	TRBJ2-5	TGTGCCAGCAGTTACGTGGGGTTACAAGAGACCCAGTACTTC	CASSYVGLQETQYF
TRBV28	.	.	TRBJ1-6	TGTGCCAGCAGACACCATCAGGGTCCACCCCTCCACTTT	CASRHHQGPPLHF
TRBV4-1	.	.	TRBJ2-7	TGCGCCAGCAGCCAAGATGGAGGGACCGGCTACGAGCAGTACTTC	CASSQDGGTGYEQYF
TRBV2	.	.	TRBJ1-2	TGTGCCAGCTCCCGAAATATCTATGGCTACACCTTC	CASSRNIYGYTF
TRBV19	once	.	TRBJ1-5	TGTGCCAGTAGTATAGTACTGAGTGGCAATCAGCCCCAGCATTTT	CASSIVLSGNQPQHF